The clone carrying this T cell receptor (beta chain) has a handful of counts. Antigen unknown. This CDR3 comprises 15 residues. The germline gives CDR1 DFQATT, CDR2 SNEGSKA (reference sequence). Trimming took 1 base from V and 8 from J, leaving 17 bases between them. Researchers amplified the TCR beta CDR3 regions from RNA transcripts. TCR CDR3 underwent first-round RT-PCR with the HTBI primer set. TCRdb reprocessed the multiplex PCR reads via MiXCR and lists one record per CDR3 protein. The sample has 20,000 or so distinct CDR3 sequences, around 54% seen once. Thyroid ultrasound, orbital computed tomography, clinical symptoms, and serum thyroxine and TRAb underpinned diagnoses. Fresh peripheral blood, around 9.2 ml of it, supplied the PBMCs. This sample stems from a study of T cells in Graves' hyperthyroidism and ophthalmopathy. Study details: Before treatment of any kind, peripheral blood was taken at initial diagnosis.

Study-level results: Also found in blood were most expanded thyroid clonotypes above 0.001.

The gene calls are TRBV20-1 and TRBJ1-4; D might be TRBD1 (5 bases). The receptor was isolated from a woman between 35 and 50 years old with Graves' hyperthyroidism that later progressed to Graves' ophthalmopathy. Sequenced input: blood. This chain's CDR3 is CSARGRGGVGEKLFF. The DNA for the CDR3 is TGCAGTGCTAGAGGCCGGGGAGGGGTAGGAGAAAAACTGTTTTTT.